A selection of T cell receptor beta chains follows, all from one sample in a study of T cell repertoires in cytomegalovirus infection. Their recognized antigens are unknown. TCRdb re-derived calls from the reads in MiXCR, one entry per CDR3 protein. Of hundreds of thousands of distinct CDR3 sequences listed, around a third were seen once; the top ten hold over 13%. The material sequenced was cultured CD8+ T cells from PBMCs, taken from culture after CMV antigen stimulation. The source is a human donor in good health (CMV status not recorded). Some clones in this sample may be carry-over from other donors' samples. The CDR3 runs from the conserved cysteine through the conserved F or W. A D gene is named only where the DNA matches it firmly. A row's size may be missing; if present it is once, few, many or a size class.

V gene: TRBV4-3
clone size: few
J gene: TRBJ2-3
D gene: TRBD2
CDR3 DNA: TGCGCCAGCAGCCAAGTGGAGCGGGGAATCACAGATACGCAGTATTTT
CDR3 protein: CASSQVERGITDTQYF

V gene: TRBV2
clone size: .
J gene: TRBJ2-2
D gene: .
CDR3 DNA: TGTGCCACCAACCTGAGGGGGGGCGCTTTTGCCGGGGAGCTGTTTTTT
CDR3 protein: CATNLRGGAFAGELFF

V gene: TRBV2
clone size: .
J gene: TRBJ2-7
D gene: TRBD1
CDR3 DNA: TGTGCCAGCAGTGAAGTGGGGACAGGGGGCTACGAGCAGTACTTC
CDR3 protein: CASSEVGTGGYEQYF

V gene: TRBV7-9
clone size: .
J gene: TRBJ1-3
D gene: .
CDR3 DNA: TGTGCCAGCAGCTTAGTATCCTTCTCTGGAAACACCATATATTTT
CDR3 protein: CASSLVSFSGNTIYF

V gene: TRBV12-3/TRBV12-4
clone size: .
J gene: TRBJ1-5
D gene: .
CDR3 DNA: TGTGCCAGCAGTTTAGGCCAGGGAAGGGGGCCCCAGCATTTT
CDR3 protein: CASSLGQGRGPQHF

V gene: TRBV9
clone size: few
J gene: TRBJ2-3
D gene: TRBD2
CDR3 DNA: TGTGCCAGCAGCGTAGATCGAAGCGGGGGGGACACAGATACGCAGTATTTT
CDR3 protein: CASSVDRSGGDTDTQYF

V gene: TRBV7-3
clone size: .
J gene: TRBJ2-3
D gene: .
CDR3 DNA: TGTGCCAGCAGCTTTCAAACTAGCACAGATACGCAGTATTTT
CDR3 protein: CASSFQTSTDTQYF

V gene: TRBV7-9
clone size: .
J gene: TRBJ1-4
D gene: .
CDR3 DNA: TGTGCCAGCAGGGCGGCAGCAACTAATGAAAAACTGTTTTTT
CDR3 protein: CASRAAATNEKLFF

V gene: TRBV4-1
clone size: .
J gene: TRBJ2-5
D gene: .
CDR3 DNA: TGCGCCAGCAGCCAAGGGACGGGGCCTCAAGAGACCCAGTACTTC
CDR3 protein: CASSQGTGPQETQYF

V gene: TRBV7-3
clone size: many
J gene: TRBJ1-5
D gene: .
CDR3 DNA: TGTGCCCCTTATCAGCCCCAGCATTTT
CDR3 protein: CAPYQPQHF

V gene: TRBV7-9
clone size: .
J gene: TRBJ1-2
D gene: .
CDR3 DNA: TGTGCCAGCAGCTTAGCTGCCGGCTCTACATCCACCTTC
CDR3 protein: CASSLAAGSTSTF

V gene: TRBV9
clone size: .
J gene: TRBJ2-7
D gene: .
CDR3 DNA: TGTGCCAGCAGCCCCGACCCGGGGATAGGATACGAGCAGTACTTC
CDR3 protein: CASSPDPGIGYEQYF

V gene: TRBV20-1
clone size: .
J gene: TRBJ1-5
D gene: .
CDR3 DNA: TGCAGTGCTAGGAGGGGGGGGCACCAGAGCAATCAGCCCCAGCATTTT
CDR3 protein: CSARRGGHQSNQPQHF

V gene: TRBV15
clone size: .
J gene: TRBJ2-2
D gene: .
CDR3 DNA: TGTGCCACCGGCAGAGCGCGGGGACCCACCGGGGAGCTGTTTTTT
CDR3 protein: CATGRARGPTGELFF

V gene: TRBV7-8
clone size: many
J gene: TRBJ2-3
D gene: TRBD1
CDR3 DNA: TGTGCCAGCAGCGATGACAGGGTGTCGACAGATACGCAGTATTTT
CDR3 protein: CASSDDRVSTDTQYF

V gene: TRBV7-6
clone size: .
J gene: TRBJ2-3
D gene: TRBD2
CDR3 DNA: TGTGCCAGCAGCTCAAATAGCGGGGAGGCCAAAGATACGCAGTATTTT
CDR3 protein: CASSSNSGEAKDTQYF

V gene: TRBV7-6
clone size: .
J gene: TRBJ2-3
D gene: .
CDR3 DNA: TGTGCCAGCAGCTTATTATTGAGACGGAAGTCCACAGATACGCAGTATTTT
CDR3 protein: CASSLLLRRKSTDTQYF

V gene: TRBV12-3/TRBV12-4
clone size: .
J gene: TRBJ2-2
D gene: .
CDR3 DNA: TGTGCCAGCAGTTCGGGGATAGCTGGTAGCGGGGAGCTGTTTTTT
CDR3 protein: CASSSGIAGSGELFF

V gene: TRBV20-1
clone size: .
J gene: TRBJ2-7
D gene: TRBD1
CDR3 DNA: TGCAGTGCTACAAAACCCGGGGACAGGGTTTACGAGCAGTACTTC
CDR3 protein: CSATKPGDRVYEQYF

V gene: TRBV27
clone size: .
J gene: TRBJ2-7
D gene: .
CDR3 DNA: TGTGCCAGCAGCCGGGGCCTGAGCTCCTACGAGCAGTACTTC
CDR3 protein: CASSRGLSSYEQYF

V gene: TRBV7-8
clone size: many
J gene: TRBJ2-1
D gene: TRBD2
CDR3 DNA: TGTGCCAGCAGCTTAGCCCCATGGGCTAGCGGGGGGTACAATGAGCAGTTCTTC
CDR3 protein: CASSLAPWASGGYNEQFF

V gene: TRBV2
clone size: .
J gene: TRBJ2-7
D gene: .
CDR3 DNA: TGTGCCAGCAGGGATCCCAGGGAAGGCTACGAGCAGTACTTC
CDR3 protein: CASRDPREGYEQYF

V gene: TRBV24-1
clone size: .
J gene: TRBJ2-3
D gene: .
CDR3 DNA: TGTGCCACCAGTGAGACAGGCAGCACAGATACGCAGTATTTT
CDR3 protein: CATSETGSTDTQYF

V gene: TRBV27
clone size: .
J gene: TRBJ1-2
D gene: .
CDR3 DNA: TGTGCCAGCAGTTTCCGGGCTGCTCAAGGCTACACCTTC
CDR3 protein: CASSFRAAQGYTF

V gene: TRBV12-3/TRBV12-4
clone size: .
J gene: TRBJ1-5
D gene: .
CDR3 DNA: TGTGCCAGCAGTTTAGGGGGGGGGGGCGAGCCCCAGCATTTT
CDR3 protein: CASSLGGGGEPQHF

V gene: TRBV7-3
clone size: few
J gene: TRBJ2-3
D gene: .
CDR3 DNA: TGTGCCAGCAGCTTAATTCGTTTGGCGGGACACCGATATCTCACAGATACGCAGTATTTT
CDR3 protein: CASSLIRLAGHRYLTDTQYF

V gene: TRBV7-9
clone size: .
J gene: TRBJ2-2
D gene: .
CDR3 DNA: TGTGCCAGCAGCATTCTAGCCGGGAAGCTGTTTTTT
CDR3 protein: CASSILAGKLFF

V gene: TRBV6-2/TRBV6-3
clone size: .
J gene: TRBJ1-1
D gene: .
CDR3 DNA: TGTGCCAGCAAATACCTGGTGAACACTGAAGCTTTCTTT
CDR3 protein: CASKYLVNTEAFF

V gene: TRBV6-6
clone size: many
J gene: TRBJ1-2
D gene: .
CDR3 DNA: TGTGCCAGCAGAACGACGGGACGGATCTATGGCTACACCTTC
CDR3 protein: CASRTTGRIYGYTF

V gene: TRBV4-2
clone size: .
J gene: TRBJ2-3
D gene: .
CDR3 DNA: TGTGCCAGCAGCCTCCACGGAGGGGCCACAGATACGCAGTATTTT
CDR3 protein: CASSLHGGATDTQYF

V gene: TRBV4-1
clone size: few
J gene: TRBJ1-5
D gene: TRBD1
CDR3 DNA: TGCGCCAGCACCCGGACAGGGGGCGGGCAGCCCCAGCATTTT
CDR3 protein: CASTRTGGGQPQHF

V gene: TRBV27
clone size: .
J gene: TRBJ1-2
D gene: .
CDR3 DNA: TGTGCCAGCAGTTTTAGGGGTGCCCGTAACTATGGCTACACCTTC
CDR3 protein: CASSFRGARNYGYTF

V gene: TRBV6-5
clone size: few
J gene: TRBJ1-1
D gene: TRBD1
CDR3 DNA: TGTGCCAGCAGTTACTACCGGGACAGGGGAACCGACGCTTTCTTT
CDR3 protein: CASSYYRDRGTDAFF

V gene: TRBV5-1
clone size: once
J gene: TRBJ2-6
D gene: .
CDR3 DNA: TGCGCCAGCAGCTTGCCCTCGGGGCCCACGGTCTCTGGGGCCAACGTCCTGACTTTC
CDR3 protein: CASSLPSGPTVSGANVLTF

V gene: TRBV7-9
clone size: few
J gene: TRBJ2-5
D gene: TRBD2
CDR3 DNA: TGTGCCAGCAGCTTAGCAGATTCTAGCGGGAGCTTTCAAGAGACCCAGTACTTC
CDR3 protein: CASSLADSSGSFQETQYF

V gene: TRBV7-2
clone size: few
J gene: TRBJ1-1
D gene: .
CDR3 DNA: TGTGCCAGCAGCTTAGTAGGCCGGGACACTGAAGCTTTCTTT
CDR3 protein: CASSLVGRDTEAFF

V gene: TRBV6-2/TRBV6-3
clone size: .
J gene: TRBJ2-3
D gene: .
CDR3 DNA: TGTGCCAGCGCGCACGAACCGGGAGATACGCAGTATTTT
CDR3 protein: CASAHEPGDTQYF

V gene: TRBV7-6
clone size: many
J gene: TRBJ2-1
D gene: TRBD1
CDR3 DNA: TGTGCCAGCAGCTCACCGGGACAGGGGCCCAATGAGCAGTTCTTC
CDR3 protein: CASSSPGQGPNEQFF

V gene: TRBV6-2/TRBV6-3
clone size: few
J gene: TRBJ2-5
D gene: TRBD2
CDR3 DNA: TGTGCCAGCAGTACCGAGCGGGGCACCCGTGGGACCCAGTACTTC
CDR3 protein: CASSTERGTRGTQYF

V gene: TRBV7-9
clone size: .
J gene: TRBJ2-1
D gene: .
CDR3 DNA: TGTGCCAGCAGCCCCCCCGGGGCTTATTACAATGAGCAGTTCTTC
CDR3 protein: CASSPPGAYYNEQFF

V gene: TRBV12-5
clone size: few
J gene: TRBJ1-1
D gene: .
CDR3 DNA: TGTGCTAGTGGTTTCGTCGTGGGGCACACACAGGGTAACTTGAACACTGAAGCTTTCTTT
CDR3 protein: CASGFVVGHTQGNLNTEAFF

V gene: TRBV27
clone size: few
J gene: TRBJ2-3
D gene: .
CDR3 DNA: TGTGCCAGCAGTTTTGCGGGGTACCTACTTGGGACAGATACGCAGTATTTT
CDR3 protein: CASSFAGYLLGTDTQYF

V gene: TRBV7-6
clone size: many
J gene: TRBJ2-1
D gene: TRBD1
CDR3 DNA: TGTGCCAGCAGCCCGACAGGGTCCTACAATGAGCAGTTCTTC
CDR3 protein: CASSPTGSYNEQFF

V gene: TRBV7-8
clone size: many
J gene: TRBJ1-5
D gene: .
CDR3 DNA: TGTGCCAGCAGCTTAAACTCGGCGGTTCAGCCCCAGCATTTT
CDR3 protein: CASSLNSAVQPQHF

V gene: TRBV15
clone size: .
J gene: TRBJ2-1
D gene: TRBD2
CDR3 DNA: TGTGCCACCACCGGACTAGTGGGCAATGAGCAGTTCTTC
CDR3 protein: CATTGLVGNEQFF

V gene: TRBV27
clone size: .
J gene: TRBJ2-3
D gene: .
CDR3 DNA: TGTGCCAGCAGTAGCCTAGCGTCGAACACAGATACGCAGTATTTT
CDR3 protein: CASSSLASNTDTQYF

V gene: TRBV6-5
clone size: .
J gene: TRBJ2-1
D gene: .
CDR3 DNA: TGTGCCAGCAGTTACGGCAGGAGCCTCAATGAGCAGTTCTTC
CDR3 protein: CASSYGRSLNEQFF

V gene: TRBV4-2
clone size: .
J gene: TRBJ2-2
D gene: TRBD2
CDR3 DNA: TGTGCCAGCACTCCAATAGCGGGGGGGCCTACCGGGGAGCTGTTTTTT
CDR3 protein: CASTPIAGGPTGELFF